Listed here is a single T cell receptor beta chain. Its matching antigen is unknown. This sample was taken from a study of T cells in Graves' hyperthyroidism and ophthalmopathy. Study findings and constraints: Blood also held most thyroid clonotypes expanded beyond 0.001. Before onset, by a median of approximately 5.9 months, the model predicted ophthalmopathy.

Trimming removed 0 bases from V and 8 bases from J; junction bases left unmatched: 3. The CDR3 spans 13 residues. CDR1 SEHNR and CDR2 FQNEAQ come from the germline V gene (reference sequence). A patient was excluded if there was uncontrolled infection, other autoimmune disease, pregnancy or lactation. Diagnosing involved the use of clinical symptoms, serum thyroxine and TRAb, thyroid ultrasound and orbital computed tomography. The investigators amplified TCR beta CDR3 regions from RNA transcripts. First-round RT-PCR of the TCR CDR3 relied on the HTBI primer set. Using its own MiXCR run on the multiplex PCR reads, TCRdb lists one record per CDR3 protein. The table shows around 290,000 distinct CDR3 sequences, with about 13% occurring only once.

Sequenced material: blood. The receptor comes from a woman aged 40 to 49 with Graves' hyperthyroidism. V usage is TRBV7-9 and J usage is TRBJ1-2; 7 bases are a match to TRBD1. The CDR3 DNA reads as TGTGCCAGCAGCTTAGCGGGACAGAGGGGCTACACCTTC. Translating it yields CASSLAGQRGYTF.